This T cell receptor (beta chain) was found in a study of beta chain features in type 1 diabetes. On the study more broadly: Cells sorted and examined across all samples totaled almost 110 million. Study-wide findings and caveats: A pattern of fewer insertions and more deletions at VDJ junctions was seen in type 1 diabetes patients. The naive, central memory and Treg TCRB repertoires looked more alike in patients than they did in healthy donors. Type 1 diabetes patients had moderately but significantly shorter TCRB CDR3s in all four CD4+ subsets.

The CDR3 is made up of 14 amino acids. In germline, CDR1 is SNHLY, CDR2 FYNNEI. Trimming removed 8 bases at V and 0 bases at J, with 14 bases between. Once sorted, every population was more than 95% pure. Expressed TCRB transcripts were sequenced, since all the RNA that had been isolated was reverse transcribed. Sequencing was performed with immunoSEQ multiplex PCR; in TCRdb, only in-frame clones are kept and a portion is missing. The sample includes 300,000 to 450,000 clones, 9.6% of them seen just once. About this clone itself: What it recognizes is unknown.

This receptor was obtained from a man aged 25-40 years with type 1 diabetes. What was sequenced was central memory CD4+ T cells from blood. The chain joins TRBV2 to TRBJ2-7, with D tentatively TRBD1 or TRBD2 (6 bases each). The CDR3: CASQGTPYSYEQYF. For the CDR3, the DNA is TGTGCCAGCCAGGGGACTCCTTACTCCTACGAGCAGTACTTC.